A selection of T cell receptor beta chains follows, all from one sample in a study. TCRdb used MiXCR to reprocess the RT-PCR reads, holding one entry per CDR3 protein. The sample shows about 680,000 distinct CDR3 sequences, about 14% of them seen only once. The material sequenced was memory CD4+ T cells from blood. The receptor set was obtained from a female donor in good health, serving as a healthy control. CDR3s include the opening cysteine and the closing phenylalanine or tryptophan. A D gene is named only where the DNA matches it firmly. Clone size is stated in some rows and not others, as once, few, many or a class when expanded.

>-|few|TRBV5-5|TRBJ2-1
CASSLGFLEQFF
TGTGCCAGCAGCTTGGGTTTCCTCGAGCAGTTCTTC
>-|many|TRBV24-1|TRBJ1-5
CATSDTLGDHQPQHF
TGTGCCACCAGTGATACCCTGGGTGATCATCAGCCCCAGCATTTT
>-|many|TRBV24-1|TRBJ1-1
CATRAEDTEAFF
TGTGCCACCAGGGCCGAGGACACTGAAGCTTTCTTT
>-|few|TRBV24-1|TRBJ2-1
CATSAASSYNEQFF
TGTGCCACCAGTGCGGCGAGCTCCTACAATGAGCAGTTCTTC
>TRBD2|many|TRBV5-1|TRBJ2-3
CASSFGLAGADTQYF
TGCGCCAGCAGCTTTGGTCTAGCGGGCGCAGATACGCAGTATTTT
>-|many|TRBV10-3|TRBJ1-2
CAGRTANYGYTF
TGTGCCGGGCGGACCGCGAACTATGGCTACACCTTC
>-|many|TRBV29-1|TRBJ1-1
CSVDPTLEAFF
TGCAGCGTTGACCCGACATTAGAAGCTTTCTTT
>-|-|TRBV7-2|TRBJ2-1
CASRRTVNEQFF
TGTGCCAGCAGAAGGACAGTCAATGAGCAGTTCTTC
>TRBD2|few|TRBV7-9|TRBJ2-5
CAIDSGDQETQYF
TGTGCCATCGATAGCGGGGACCAAGAGACCCAGTACTTC
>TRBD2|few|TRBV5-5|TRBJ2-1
CASSSGTSGGYNEQFF
TGTGCCAGCAGCTCGGGGACTAGCGGGGGTTACAATGAGCAGTTCTTC
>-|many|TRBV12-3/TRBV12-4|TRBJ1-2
CASSLGQIYGYTF
TGTGCCAGCAGTTTAGGGCAAATCTATGGCTACACCTTC
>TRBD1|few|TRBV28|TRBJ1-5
CATDRVRNQPQHF
TGTGCCACCGACAGGGTTCGGAATCAGCCCCAGCATTTT
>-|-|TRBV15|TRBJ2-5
CATSREAHLGETQYF
TGTGCCACCAGCAGAGAGGCACACCTTGGGGAGACCCAGTACTTC
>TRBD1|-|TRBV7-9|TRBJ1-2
CASSLRQGGYGYTF
TGTGCCAGCAGCCTAAGACAGGGGGGCTATGGCTACACCTTC
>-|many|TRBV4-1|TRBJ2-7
CASSQAEASYEQYF
TGCGCCAGCAGCCAAGCGGAAGCCTCCTACGAGCAGTACTTC
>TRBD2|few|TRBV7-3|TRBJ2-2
CASSLTGLDTGELFF
TGTGCCAGCAGCTTAACGGGACTAGACACCGGGGAGCTGTTTTTT
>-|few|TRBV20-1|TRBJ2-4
CSASSSAKNIQYF
TGCAGTGCTAGCTCTAGCGCTAAAAACATTCAGTACTTC
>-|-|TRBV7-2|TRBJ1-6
CASSLSADSPLHF
TGTGCCAGCAGTTTATCGGCCGATTCACCCCTCCACTTT
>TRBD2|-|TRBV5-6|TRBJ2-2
CASISSGRRDTGELFF
TGTGCCAGCATCTCTAGCGGGAGAAGGGACACCGGGGAGCTGTTTTTT
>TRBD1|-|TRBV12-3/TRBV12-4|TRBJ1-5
CASRSTGAQPQHF
TGTGCCAGCAGATCGACAGGGGCCCAGCCCCAGCATTTT
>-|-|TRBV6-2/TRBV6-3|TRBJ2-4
CASSYSQGVEYF
TGTGCCAGCAGTTACTCTCAGGGAGTAGAGTACTTC
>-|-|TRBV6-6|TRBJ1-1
CASTFGANTEAFF
TGTGCCAGCACATTTGGGGCGAACACTGAAGCTTTCTTT
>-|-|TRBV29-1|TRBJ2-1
CSASTVSYNEQFF
TGCAGCGCCTCCACAGTCTCCTACAATGAGCAGTTCTTC
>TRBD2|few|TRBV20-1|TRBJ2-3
CSANGLAGKADTQYF
TGCAGTGCTAACGGACTAGCGGGAAAGGCAGATACGCAGTATTTT
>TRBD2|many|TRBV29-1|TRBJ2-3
CSVGGLAGPTDTQYF
TGCAGCGTTGGGGGACTAGCGGGACCCACAGATACGCAGTATTTT
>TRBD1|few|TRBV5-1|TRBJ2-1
CASSLAGGPRNNEQFF
TGCGCCAGCAGCTTGGCAGGGGGCCCGAGGAACAATGAGCAGTTCTTC
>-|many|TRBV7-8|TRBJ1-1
CASSLGETEAFF
TGTGCCAGCAGCTTAGGGGAAACTGAAGCTTTCTTT
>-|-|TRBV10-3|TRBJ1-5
CAIREGTESNQPQHF
TGTGCCATCAGGGAAGGGACGGAGAGCAATCAGCCCCAGCATTTT
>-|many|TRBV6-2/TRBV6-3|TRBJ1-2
CASSSTVIYGYTF
TGTGCCAGCAGTTCGACCGTGATCTATGGCTACACCTTC
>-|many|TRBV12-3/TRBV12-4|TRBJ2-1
CASRRGSYNEQFF
TGTGCCAGCAGGAGGGGATCCTACAATGAGCAGTTCTTC
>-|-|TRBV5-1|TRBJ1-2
CASSFPDAGYTF
TGCGCCAGCAGCTTCCCGGACGCTGGCTACACCTTC
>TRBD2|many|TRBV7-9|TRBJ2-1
CASSPSSAGVPEQFF
TGTGCCAGCAGCCCCTCCTCAGCGGGAGTTCCTGAGCAGTTCTTC
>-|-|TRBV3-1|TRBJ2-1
CASSDKGGMEQFF
TGTGCCAGCAGCGATAAAGGAGGGATGGAGCAGTTCTTC
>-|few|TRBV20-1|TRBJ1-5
CSALTTQGVGNQPQHF
TGCAGTGCTCTTACTACCCAGGGCGTGGGCAATCAGCCCCAGCATTTT
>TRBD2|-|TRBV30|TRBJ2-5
CAWSSSGVETQYF
TGTGCCTGGAGTTCTAGCGGGGTAGAGACCCAGTACTTC
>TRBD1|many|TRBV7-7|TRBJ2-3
CASSLRQGDGDTQYF
TGTGCCAGCAGCCTTCGACAGGGAGACGGAGATACGCAGTATTTT
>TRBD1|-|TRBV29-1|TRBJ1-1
CSAGPDRATEAFF
TGCAGCGCAGGACCCGACAGGGCCACTGAAGCTTTCTTT